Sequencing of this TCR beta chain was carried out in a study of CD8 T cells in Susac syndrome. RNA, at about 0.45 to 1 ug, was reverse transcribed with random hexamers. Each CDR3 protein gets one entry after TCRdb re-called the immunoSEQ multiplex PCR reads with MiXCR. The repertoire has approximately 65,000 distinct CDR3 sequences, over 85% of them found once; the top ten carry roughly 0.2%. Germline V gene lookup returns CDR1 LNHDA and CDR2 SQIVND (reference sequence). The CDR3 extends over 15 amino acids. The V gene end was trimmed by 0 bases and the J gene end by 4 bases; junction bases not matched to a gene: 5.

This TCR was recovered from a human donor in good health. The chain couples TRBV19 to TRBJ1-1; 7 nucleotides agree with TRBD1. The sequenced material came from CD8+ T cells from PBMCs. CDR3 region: CASSIEIGTATEAFF. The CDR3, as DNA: TGTGCCAGTAGTATAGAGATCGGGACAGCCACTGAAGCTTTCTTT.